Shown below are 18 T cell receptor beta chains from a single sample sequenced in a study of regulatory T cells in long-lasting Graves disease. Time point specified: newly diagnosed GD, antithyroid drugs for less than 3 months. After RNA was extracted from PBMCs, the TCR library was made from it. The TCR beta library used iRepertoire HTBI primers with Arm-PCR amplification of CDR3. TCRdb re-analysed the multiplex PCR reads in MiXCR, keeping a single row per CDR3 protein. The sample yields a few hundred thousand distinct CDR3 sequences, about 12% seen once. This sample was also put to use in a study of T cells in Graves' hyperthyroidism and ophthalmopathy.

The source material was peripheral blood mononuclear cells (PBMCs), sampled at new diagnosis, from a patient treated with antithyroid drugs. These TCRs come from a woman under 30 with Graves disease.

The table lists this clonotype with many counts. This chain uses TRBV12-3 or TRBV12-4 with TRBJ1-5, with TRBD1 matching 8 bases. This CDR3 is built from 16 residues. V dropped 6 bases and J dropped 4; count of bases not matched to a gene: 11. The CDR3 is CASSPAVYRGNQPQHF. The DNA for the CDR3 is TGTGCCAGCAGCCCCGCAGTCTACAGGGGGAATCAGCCCCAGCATTTT.

The chain has TRBV28 and TRBJ2-2; the D is unclear. The CDR3 contains 14 residues. Germline CDR1 is MDHEN and CDR2 is SYDVKM. Trimming left V 9 bases short and J 1 base short, with 12 bases between. The DNA of the CDR3 is TGTGCCAGTAGTCGGACGGAGAACACCGGGGAGCTGTTTTTT. Translated: CASSRTENTGELFF.

This clonotype occurred a few times. The chain joins TRBV29-1 to TRBJ2-1, with D tentatively TRBD1 (6 bases). The CDR3 sequence is 16 residues long. Germline CDR1 SQVTM, CDR2 ANQGSEA. Trimming cost V 5 bases and J 0 bases, with 17 bases left between them. The CDR3 DNA is TGCAGCGTTTTGGGACAAAGGGGGAGCTCCTACAATGAGCAGTTCTTC. Translating gives CSVLGQRGSSYNEQFF.

This clonotype was observed a handful of times. V and J are TRBV9 and TRBJ1-1; possible D gene TRBD1, 5 bases. Germline values: CDR1 SGDLS, CDR2 YYNGEE. The CDR3 length is 16 residues. Trimming cost V 3 bases and J 4 bases, with 19 bases left between them. The CDR3: CASSATLVGGGTEAFF. CDR3 nucleotide sequence: TGTGCCAGCAGCGCCACTCTAGTGGGTGGGGGCACTGAAGCTTTCTTT.

This clonotype appeared many times. This chain links TRBV6-1 with TRBJ1-6, with 9 bases fitting TRBD1. Germline V gene sequence: CDR1 MNHNS, CDR2 SASEGT. Trimming at V came to 4 bases and at J to 7 bases, leaving 5 bases not matched to a gene. This CDR3 contains 15 residues. The chain's CDR3 is CASSVPGTGNSPLHF. Here the CDR3 DNA reads TGTGCCAGCAGTGTTCCCGGGACAGGGAATTCACCCCTCCACTTT.

This sequence joins TRBV11-2 and TRBJ1-5; tentative D call: TRBD1 (6 bases). Germline V gene data show CDR1 as SGHAT and CDR2 as FQNNGV. The CDR3 spans 14 residues. V was shortened by 3 bases and J by 5 bases, with 11 bases between the two germline ends. This CDR3 reads CASSFGAGDQPQHF. CDR3 nucleotide sequence: TGTGCCAGCAGCTTCGGGGCAGGGGATCAGCCCCAGCATTTT. Filled out from reference TRBV11-2 and TRBJ1-5, the complete variable domain reads EAGVAQSPRYKIIEKRQSVAFWCNPISGHATLYWYQQILGQGPKLLIQFQNNGVVDDSQLPKDRFSAERLKGVDSTLKIQPAKLEDSAVYLCASSFGAGDQPQHFGDGTRLSIL.

V and J are TRBV25-1 and TRBJ1-2; possibly TRBD1 for D (6 bases). The CDR3 consists of 15 residues. Trimming left V 6 bases short and J 4 bases short, with 18 bases between. The germline V gene has CDR1 MGHDK and CDR2 SYGVNS. CDR3 protein: CASSQGITTSYGYTF. CDR3 DNA: TGTGCCAGCAGCCAGGGGATAACGACAAGCTATGGCTACACCTTC.

On this clonotype itself: A clone one base away is much larger, so this may be a read error. The CDR3 does not close with the conserved phenylalanine or tryptophan, likely indicating a read error. V usage is TRBV29-1 and J usage is TRBJ2-3; TRBD1 aligns across 7 bases. CDR1 is SQVTM and CDR2 is ANQGSEA in the germline V gene. The CDR3 consists of 15 residues. Losses at the gene ends were 3 bases for V and 4 bases for J; bases not matched to a gene: 10. Here the CDR3 reads CSVEPATGMADTQYS. CDR3 bases: TGCAGCGTTGAGCCCGCGACAGGGATGGCAGATACGCAGTATTCT.

The chain links TRBV4-1 to TRBJ2-7; TRBD1 matches 9 bases. The CDR3 has 14 residues. The V segment lost 4 bases and the J segment 7 bases; nucleotides outside the gene matches: 8. Germline assignment: CDR1 MGHRA and CDR2 YSYEKL. The chain's CDR3 is CASSLRDRAGEQYF. The CDR3 DNA is TGCGCCAGCAGCCTCCGGGACAGGGCCGGAGAGCAGTACTTC.

This clonotype was seen many times. The gene calls are TRBV5-1 and TRBJ2-1; 13 bases fit TRBD2. The V and J ends lost 4 bases and 9 bases, in that order; junction bases with no gene match: 7. CDR3 length equals 15 residues. Germline V gene data show CDR1 as SGHRS and CDR2 as YFSETQ. The CDR3 DNA reads as TGCGCCAGCAGCCCCGGGACTAGCGGGGTGGTTGAGCAGTTCTTC. It encodes CASSPGTSGVVEQFF. Drawing the rest from reference TRBV5-1 and TRBJ2-1, the complete variable domain is KAGVTQTPRYLIKTRGQQVTLSCSPISGHRSVSWYQQTPGQGLQFLFEYFSETQRNKGNFPGRFSGRQFSNSRSEMNVSTLELGDSALYLCASSPGTSGVVEQFFGPGTRLTVL.

On this clonotype itself: This may stem from a read error, because a much larger clone lies one nucleotide away. V gene TRBV6-1 combines with J gene TRBJ2-1; D is possibly TRBD1 or TRBD2 (5 bases each). The CDR3 runs 14 residues. The germline gives CDR1 MNHNS, CDR2 SASEGT. The CDR3, as DNA: TGTGCCAGCAGGGGGACCGACTCCTGCAATGAGCAGTTCTTC. It encodes CASRGTDSCNEQFF.

In this sample, this clonotype turned up a few times. Here the CDR3 DNA reads TGTGCCAGCAGCCGGACTGCCGGGACAGGGGGAAATTCACCCCTCCACTTT. This codes for CASSRTAGTGGNSPLHF. The gene calls are TRBV3-1 and TRBJ1-6; 11 nucleotides agree with TRBD1. Germline V gene sequence: CDR1 LGHDT, CDR2 YNNKEL (reference sequence). The length of the CDR3 is 17 residues. V was clipped by 4 bases and J by 7 bases; unmatched bases: 9.

This clonotype has only one observation. The junction does not match germline at one end; this may be a read error. The rearrangement uses TRBV11-2 and TRBJ1-5, with 8 positions matching TRBD1. CDR3 length equals 15 residues. Germline assignment: CDR1 SGHAT and CDR2 FQNNGV. CDR3 nucleotide sequence: TGTACCAGCAGCGCCGGGACAGGAGTTAATCAGCCCCAGCATTTT. It is translated as CTSSAGTGVNQPQHF.

In this sample, this clonotype turned up many times. The rearrangement links TRBV6-2 or TRBV6-3 to TRBJ2-7, with D perhaps given as TRBD1 or TRBD2 (5 bases each). V lost 6 bases and J 8 bases, leaving 23 bases between the germline ends. The CDR3 has 15 residues. CDR1 is MNHEY and CDR2 is SVGEGT in the germline V gene. The chain's CDR3 is CASSDPGPYLVKQYF. The CDR3 DNA is TGTGCCAGCAGCGATCCGGGACCGTATCTTGTAAAGCAGTACTTC.

At least ten counts were recorded for this clonotype. The chain recombines TRBV27 with TRBJ1-3; tentative D call: TRBD1 (6 bases). The CDR3 loop spans 15 amino acids. Deletions cut 4 bases from V and 1 base from J, with 11 bases between. Germline V gene lookup returns CDR1 MNHEY and CDR2 SMNVEV (reference sequence). Here the CDR3 reads CASSSQQGSGNTIYF. The CDR3 DNA is TGTGCCAGCAGTTCTCAACAGGGTTCTGGAAACACCATATATTTT.

This clonotype was detected ten times or more. The chain couples TRBV28 to TRBJ2-3, with D possibly matching TRBD1 (5 bases). The CDR3 totals 14 residues. The germline V gene encodes CDR1 MDHEN and CDR2 SYDVKM. The ends were cut back, 8 bases at V and 0 bases at J, with 12 bases in the middle. CDR3 residues: CASRTGSSTDTQYF. The CDR3 nucleotides read TGTGCCAGCCGTACAGGCTCTAGCACAGATACGCAGTATTTT. The complete variable domain, with remaining parts taken from reference TRBV28 and TRBJ2-3, reads DVKVTQSSRYLVKRTGEKVFLECVQDMDHENMFWYRQDPGLGLRLIYFSYDVKMKEKGDIPEGYSVSREKKERFSLILESASTNQTSMYLCASRTGSSTDTQYFGPGTRLTVL.

Ten or more counts support this clonotype. This rearrangement joins TRBV7-3 to TRBJ2-1; possibly TRBD2 for D (5 bases). V was pared by 4 bases and J by 0 bases, with 10 bases between. The germline CDR1 and CDR2 sequences are SGHTA and FQGTGA. The CDR3 is made up of 15 amino acids. The CDR3 loop is CASSSEESSYNEQFF. CDR3 nucleotide sequence: TGTGCCAGCAGCTCGGAGGAAAGCTCCTACAATGAGCAGTTCTTC.

This clonotype was seen a few times. V usage is TRBV11-1 and J usage is TRBJ1-1; 10 bases are shared with TRBD1. Germline V CDR1 and CDR2: SGHAT, FQDESV (reference sequence). The CDR3 loop spans 15 amino acids. J was trimmed by 0 bases and V by 6 bases; bases with no gene match: 4. CDR3 sequence reads: CASRGDRGMNTEAFF. For the CDR3, the DNA is TGTGCCAGCAGGGGGGACAGGGGCATGAACACTGAAGCTTTCTTT.